This T cell receptor (beta chain) was captured in a study of CD8 T cells in ankylosing spondylitis listed by TCRdb under 2017. Regarding the research as a whole: The study set out to find disease-linked TCR variants by profiling T cell receptor beta repertoires in ankylosing spondylitis patients and healthy donors. Peripheral blood samples were taken, and synovial fluid was additionally collected from ankylosing spondylitis patients. The full study cohort comprised about 24 ankylosing spondylitis patients and 110 or so healthy donors. On the study overall, not on this receptor specifically: According to the report, matched synovial fluid samples from ankylosing spondylitis patients were significantly enriched for the disease-linked clones. The disease-linked clones showed a CD8+ phenotype and occurred at relatively low frequencies in peripheral blood. Some of the motif variants had been reported before in the synovial fluid and blood of reactive arthritis patients, a finding that suggests common disease-initiation mechanisms. Blood from ankylosing spondylitis patients appeared to be characterized by a TCR beta motif made up of several highly homologous amino acid variants.

The junction shows trimming of 4 bases on V and 7 bases on J, plus 19 bases between the germline ends. The CDR3, from cysteine to phenylalanine, totals 15 residues. Only the CDR3 portion is preserved as DNA: 45 bases, with reading frame beginning at the first base. Taken from the germline V gene, the CDR1 and CDR2 loops are SGHAT and FQNNGV. The sample was run on an Illumina HiSeq 2500. Quantitative 5'-RACE with molecular barcodes was the method used to prepare the TCR beta libraries. As for how the authors treated the data: A new computational method, built on a probabilistic model of VDJ rearrangement, was used to identify disease-linked TCR variants. TCRdb trimmed public reads at Q25 via fastp, called clones via MiXCR and kept in-frame beta chains. Duplicate CDR3 protein sequences are folded into a single record with the most common DNA and genes. The V and J calls, along with clone size, are taken from TCRdb and not from the paper's own processing. Counted in this sample were around 300,000 distinct CDR3 sequences; approximately 15% of them appeared once. 0.85% to 1.4% of the sample is taken by the ten largest.

As to this clonotype: What this receptor recognizes is not known. Base qualities are not provided; no much larger clone lies one nucleotide away.

The rearranged segments are TRBV11-2 and TRBJ2-5; TRBD2 is a possible D gene, resting on 6 matching bases. The TCR comes from a male donor with ankylosing spondylitis or in good health (not recorded which). Sequencing was carried out using blood, either unsorted or a sorted T cell fraction (not recorded which). For the CDR3, the sequence is CASSSTRDASRTQYF. The DNA sequence follows: TGTGCCAGCAGCTCCACGCGGGACGCCTCCAGGACCCAGTACTTC.